This T cell receptor beta chain was captured in a study of blood T cell repertoires in COVID-19. About the research overall: The study drew acute and convalescent COVID-19 samples from the United States, Italy and Spain. T cells, B-cell-depleted T cells, or PBMCs provided the cDNA or gDNA that served as material.

Germline V gene lookup returns CDR1 KGHSH and CDR2 LQKENI. The CDR3 has 17 amino acids. V gave up 1 base and J gave up 7 bases; unmatched junction bases: 12. The table lists this clone with a count of one. The protocol was immunoSEQ multiplex PCR, while the TCRdb copy is restricted to in-frame clones and leaves out a portion. The sample consists of roughly 160,000 clones, roughly 83% of them appearing once. This TCR came from a man aged 18 to 30 with active or convalescent COVID-19. The V call is TRBV18, the J call TRBJ1-4; 7 bases map to TRBD1. What was sequenced was peripheral blood. The CDR3 protein is CASSPQALGGTLEKLFF. CDR3 sequence (DNA): TGTGCCAGCTCACCACAGGCCTTAGGGGGCACCCTTGAAAAACTGTTTTTT. The full variable domain, rest sourced from reference TRBV18 and TRBJ1-4, is NAGVMQNPRHLVRRRGQEARLRCSPMKGHSHVYWYRQLPEEGLKFMVYLQKENIIDESGMPKERFSAEFPKEGPSILRIQQVVRGDSAAYFCASSPQALGGTLEKLFFGSGTQLSVL.